These T cell receptor beta chains were read from a single sample in a study of T cell responses to AZD1222 COVID-19 vaccine. Generated by immunoSEQ multiplex PCR, the TCRdb table keeps only in-frame clones and is missing some. The sample has 110,000 or so clones; roughly 89% are singletons. The source material was peripheral blood, sampled 28 days after the second AZD1222 dose. These receptors all come from an adult who received the AZD1222 COVID-19 vaccine. Each CDR3 is given with its conserved first and last residue. Each record gives: J gene, V gene, D gene, clone size, CDR3 protein, CDR3 DNA. The D gene is left open where the match is weak. For some rows the clone size is stated as once, few or many, or as a class when expanded; others skip it.

J gene: TRBJ2-7; V gene: TRBV7-9; D gene: TRBD1; clone size: .; CDR3 protein: CASSLEMDRAPYEQYF; CDR3 DNA: TGTGCCAGCAGCTTAGAGATGGACAGGGCTCCCTACGAGCAGTACTTC
J gene: TRBJ2-7; V gene: TRBV7-2; D gene: TRBD2; clone size: .; CDR3 protein: CASSLSREGYEQYF; CDR3 DNA: TGTGCCAGCAGCTTATCTCGGGAGGGCTACGAGCAGTACTTC
J gene: TRBJ2-3; V gene: TRBV28; D gene: TRBD1; clone size: .; CDR3 protein: CASSLTGSPDTQYF; CDR3 DNA: TGTGCCAGCAGTTTGACAGGGAGCCCAGATACGCAGTATTTT
J gene: TRBJ1-3; V gene: TRBV15; D gene: .; clone size: once; CDR3 protein: CATSKARGSGNTIYF; CDR3 DNA: TGTGCCACCAGCAAGGCCAGAGGCTCTGGAAACACCATATATTTT
J gene: TRBJ2-1; V gene: TRBV7-8; D gene: .; clone size: .; CDR3 protein: CASSFMISYNEQFF; CDR3 DNA: TGTGCCAGCAGCTTTATGATCTCCTACAATGAGCAGTTCTTC
J gene: TRBJ1-5; V gene: TRBV5-1; D gene: .; clone size: once; CDR3 protein: CASSPTGPNQPQHF; CDR3 DNA: TGCGCCAGCAGCCCGACAGGCCCTAATCAGCCCCAGCATTTT
J gene: TRBJ2-7; V gene: TRBV10-3; D gene: TRBD1; clone size: .; CDR3 protein: CATSGQGFEQYF; CDR3 DNA: TGTGCCACGTCGGGACAGGGATTCGAGCAGTACTTC
J gene: TRBJ2-3; V gene: TRBV11-2; D gene: .; clone size: .; CDR3 protein: CASNLRLSTDTQYF; CDR3 DNA: TGTGCCAGCAACTTGAGGCTTAGCACAGATACGCAGTATTTT
J gene: TRBJ1-1; V gene: TRBV24-1; D gene: .; clone size: .; CDR3 protein: CATSDSDPLNTEAFF; CDR3 DNA: TGTGCCACCAGTGATTCGGACCCCTTAAACACTGAAGCTTTCTTT
J gene: TRBJ1-1; V gene: TRBV5-3; D gene: .; clone size: .; CDR3 protein: CARSPRTENTEAFF; CDR3 DNA: TGTGCCAGAAGCCCGAGGACAGAGAACACTGAAGCTTTCTTT
J gene: TRBJ1-1; V gene: TRBV11-2; D gene: .; clone size: .; CDR3 protein: CASSLVYRMNTEAFF; CDR3 DNA: TGTGCCAGCAGCTTAGTGTACAGAATGAACACTGAAGCTTTCTTT
J gene: TRBJ2-7; V gene: TRBV19; D gene: TRBD1; clone size: .; CDR3 protein: CATLNRGPYEQYF; CDR3 DNA: TGTGCCACCTTGAACAGGGGCCCCTACGAGCAGTACTTC
J gene: TRBJ2-1; V gene: TRBV7-2; D gene: TRBD2; clone size: .; CDR3 protein: CASSLGAGGYNEQFF; CDR3 DNA: TGTGCCAGCAGCTTAGGAGCGGGAGGGTACAATGAGCAGTTCTTC
J gene: TRBJ1-1; V gene: TRBV5-4; D gene: TRBD1; clone size: .; CDR3 protein: CASSLRQGNTEAFF; CDR3 DNA: TGTGCCAGCAGCTTGAGACAGGGGAACACTGAAGCTTTCTTT
J gene: TRBJ2-2; V gene: TRBV7-9; D gene: .; clone size: .; CDR3 protein: CASSGDHSDNGELFF; CDR3 DNA: TGTGCCAGCAGTGGGGACCACAGCGATAACGGGGAGCTGTTTTTT
J gene: TRBJ2-7; V gene: TRBV30; D gene: .; clone size: .; CDR3 protein: CAWSVRGGVVYEQYF; CDR3 DNA: TGTGCCTGGAGTGTACGAGGAGGGGTTGTCTACGAGCAGTACTTC
J gene: TRBJ2-1; V gene: TRBV27; D gene: .; clone size: .; CDR3 protein: CASSLLSASENSNEQFF; CDR3 DNA: TGTGCCAGCAGTTTACTCTCGGCTAGCGAGAATAGCAATGAGCAGTTCTTC
J gene: TRBJ2-3; V gene: TRBV5-1; D gene: .; clone size: .; CDR3 protein: CASSSLRGGSTDTQYF; CDR3 DNA: TGCGCCAGCAGTTCCTTGAGGGGGGGGAGCACAGATACGCAGTATTTT
J gene: TRBJ2-5; V gene: TRBV7-2; D gene: TRBD1; clone size: .; CDR3 protein: CASSLQGAGETQYF; CDR3 DNA: TGTGCCAGCAGCTTACAGGGGGCCGGAGAGACCCAGTACTTC
J gene: TRBJ2-1; V gene: TRBV28; D gene: TRBD1; clone size: .; CDR3 protein: CASSFEDRGFWGEQFF; CDR3 DNA: TGTGCCAGCAGTTTTGAGGACAGGGGTTTTTGGGGTGAGCAGTTCTTC
J gene: TRBJ2-7; V gene: TRBV28; D gene: TRBD1; clone size: .; CDR3 protein: CASSIPPGQGLPEQYF; CDR3 DNA: TGTGCCAGCAGTATCCCCCCGGGACAGGGCCTCCCCGAGCAGTACTTC
J gene: TRBJ2-3; V gene: TRBV28; D gene: .; clone size: .; CDR3 protein: CASSFNEAFDTQYF; CDR3 DNA: TGTGCCAGCAGTTTCAATGAAGCTTTTGATACGCAGTATTTT
J gene: TRBJ2-1; V gene: TRBV6-4; D gene: TRBD2; clone size: .; CDR3 protein: CASSEEKGAGAHNEQFF; CDR3 DNA: TGTGCCAGCAGTGAAGAGAAAGGAGCGGGAGCCCACAATGAGCAGTTCTTC
J gene: TRBJ2-2; V gene: TRBV28; D gene: .; clone size: .; CDR3 protein: CASSLGAYTGELFF; CDR3 DNA: TGTGCCAGCAGTTTGGGGGCATACACCGGGGAGCTGTTTTTT
J gene: TRBJ2-1; V gene: TRBV18; D gene: .; clone size: .; CDR3 protein: CASSPPSISSYNEQFF; CDR3 DNA: TGTGCCAGCTCACCACCGTCAATTAGCTCCTACAATGAGCAGTTCTTC
J gene: TRBJ2-7; V gene: TRBV7-9; D gene: .; clone size: once; CDR3 protein: CASSEDVYEQYF; CDR3 DNA: TGTGCCAGCAGCGAGGACGTATACGAGCAGTACTTC
J gene: TRBJ2-7; V gene: TRBV10-3; D gene: TRBD1; clone size: .; CDR3 protein: CAYGTGNYEQYF; CDR3 DNA: TGTGCCTACGGGACAGGGAACTACGAGCAGTACTTC
J gene: TRBJ1-5; V gene: TRBV6-5; D gene: .; clone size: .; CDR3 protein: CASSYGGANQPQHF; CDR3 DNA: TGTGCCAGCAGTTACGGGGGGGCCAATCAGCCCCAGCATTTT
J gene: TRBJ1-1; V gene: TRBV28; D gene: TRBD1; clone size: .; CDR3 protein: CASSPTGVFDTEAFF; CDR3 DNA: TGTGCCAGCAGCCCGACAGGGGTATTTGACACTGAAGCTTTCTTT
J gene: TRBJ2-7; V gene: TRBV28; D gene: .; clone size: .; CDR3 protein: CASSLWRGSYEQYF; CDR3 DNA: TGTGCCAGCAGTTTATGGCGGGGATCCTACGAGCAGTACTTC
J gene: TRBJ2-1; V gene: TRBV2; D gene: .; clone size: .; CDR3 protein: CASREGDGEQFF; CDR3 DNA: TGTGCCAGCAGAGAGGGGGATGGTGAGCAGTTCTTC
J gene: TRBJ2-2; V gene: TRBV24-1; D gene: .; clone size: .; CDR3 protein: CATSDFAGAGTGELFF; CDR3 DNA: TGTGCCACCAGTGATTTTGCAGGGGCTGGCACCGGGGAGCTGTTTTTT
J gene: TRBJ2-3; V gene: TRBV3-1/TRBV3-2; D gene: TRBD2; clone size: .; CDR3 protein: CASSQRTSDLDTQYF; CDR3 DNA: TGTGCCAGCAGCCAACGGACTAGCGACCTAGATACGCAGTATTTT
J gene: TRBJ2-5; V gene: TRBV7-9; D gene: .; clone size: .; CDR3 protein: CASTSYVGQETQYF; CDR3 DNA: TGTGCCAGCACTTCCTACGTGGGCCAAGAGACCCAGTACTTC
J gene: TRBJ2-1; V gene: TRBV12-5; D gene: .; clone size: .; CDR3 protein: CASGVYNEQFF; CDR3 DNA: TGTGCTAGTGGTGTGTACAATGAGCAGTTCTTC
J gene: TRBJ2-5; V gene: TRBV7-3; D gene: TRBD2; clone size: .; CDR3 protein: CASSLGLAGRQETQYF; CDR3 DNA: TGTGCCAGCAGCCTCGGACTAGCGGGAAGGCAAGAGACCCAGTACTTC
J gene: TRBJ2-7; V gene: TRBV18; D gene: .; clone size: .; CDR3 protein: CASSPRKTVDEQYF; CDR3 DNA: TGTGCCAGCTCACCACGGAAGACGGTGGACGAGCAGTACTTC
J gene: TRBJ1-2; V gene: TRBV28; D gene: TRBD1; clone size: .; CDR3 protein: CASSPRGQGWGYTF; CDR3 DNA: TGTGCCAGCAGCCCCCGAGGACAGGGATGGGGCTACACCTTC
J gene: TRBJ1-1; V gene: TRBV29-1; D gene: .; clone size: .; CDR3 protein: CSVESGALGTEAFF; CDR3 DNA: TGCAGCGTTGAATCGGGGGCGTTGGGTACTGAAGCTTTCTTT
J gene: TRBJ2-3; V gene: TRBV9; D gene: TRBD2; clone size: .; CDR3 protein: CASSSTSGIDTQYF; CDR3 DNA: TGTGCCAGCAGCTCGACTAGCGGGATAGATACGCAGTATTTT
J gene: TRBJ2-5; V gene: TRBV12-3/TRBV12-4; D gene: .; clone size: .; CDR3 protein: CASRSVNQETQYF; CDR3 DNA: TGTGCCAGCAGGTCGGTGAACCAAGAGACCCAGTACTTC
J gene: TRBJ1-5; V gene: TRBV7-9; D gene: TRBD1; clone size: .; CDR3 protein: CASSRGQESNQPQHF; CDR3 DNA: TGTGCCAGCAGCCGGGGACAGGAGAGCAATCAGCCCCAGCATTTT
J gene: TRBJ1-1; V gene: TRBV7-8; D gene: .; clone size: .; CDR3 protein: CASSVQGQFAAFF; CDR3 DNA: TGTGCCAGCAGCGTGCAGGGTCAGTTTGCGGCTTTCTTT
J gene: TRBJ2-2; V gene: TRBV3-1/TRBV3-2; D gene: .; clone size: .; CDR3 protein: CASSHLGTGELFF; CDR3 DNA: TGTGCCAGCAGCCATCTCGGGACCGGGGAGCTGTTTTTT
J gene: TRBJ1-1; V gene: TRBV5-1; D gene: TRBD1; clone size: .; CDR3 protein: CASSMDRGNTEAFF; CDR3 DNA: TGCGCCAGCAGCATGGACAGGGGGAACACTGAAGCTTTCTTT
J gene: TRBJ2-3; V gene: TRBV5-4; D gene: TRBD2; clone size: .; CDR3 protein: CASSLAGARGSGRAPDTQYF; CDR3 DNA: TGTGCCAGCAGCTTGGCAGGGGCGCGAGGGAGCGGGAGGGCACCAGATACGCAGTATTTT
J gene: TRBJ1-1; V gene: TRBV14; D gene: .; clone size: .; CDR3 protein: CASSQERQLGTEAFF; CDR3 DNA: TGTGCCAGCAGCCAAGAGAGGCAGCTGGGCACTGAAGCTTTCTTT
J gene: TRBJ1-1; V gene: TRBV18; D gene: .; clone size: .; CDR3 protein: CASSPYNREERAFF; CDR3 DNA: TGTGCCAGCTCACCATACAACAGGGAGGAGAGGGCTTTCTTT
J gene: TRBJ2-7; V gene: TRBV3-1/TRBV3-2; D gene: .; clone size: .; CDR3 protein: CASSSTRREQYF; CDR3 DNA: TGTGCCAGCAGCTCTACTAGACGCGAGCAGTACTTC
J gene: TRBJ1-3; V gene: TRBV3-1/TRBV3-2; D gene: .; clone size: .; CDR3 protein: CASSQDSGNTIYF; CDR3 DNA: TGTGCCAGCAGCCAAGATTCTGGAAACACCATATATTTT
J gene: TRBJ2-4; V gene: TRBV6-1; D gene: .; clone size: .; CDR3 protein: CASSEISGAGAKNIQYF; CDR3 DNA: TGTGCCAGCAGTGAAATCAGTGGGGCGGGAGCCAAAAACATTCAGTACTTC
J gene: TRBJ1-3; V gene: TRBV2; D gene: .; clone size: .; CDR3 protein: CASRSDAASGNTIYF; CDR3 DNA: TGTGCCAGCAGAAGCGACGCGGCCTCTGGAAACACCATATATTTT
J gene: TRBJ2-7; V gene: TRBV15; D gene: .; clone size: .; CDR3 protein: CATSREMSYEQYF; CDR3 DNA: TGTGCCACCAGCAGAGAGATGAGTTACGAGCAGTACTTC
J gene: TRBJ2-5; V gene: TRBV30; D gene: .; clone size: .; CDR3 protein: CALATMEQETQYF; CDR3 DNA: TGTGCCCTAGCGACGATGGAGCAAGAGACCCAGTACTTC